The table lists the clone carrying this T cell receptor (beta chain) with a count of one. The antigen remains unidentified. TCRdb's copy holds only in-frame clones and misses some; the assay was immunoSEQ multiplex PCR. The table lists approximately 88,000 clones, about nine tenths of them singletons. The sample originates from a study of graft-versus-host responses after intestinal transplantation. The V end was cut by 3 bases, the J end by 3 bases, with 9 bases between. Per germline, CDR1 SNHLY and CDR2 FYNNEI. This CDR3 has 14 residues. The receptor comes from a human donor who received an intestinal transplant. The sample was unstimulated CD4+ T cells sorted from spleen or lymph node cells, taken before intestinal transplant. The chain recombines TRBV2 with TRBJ2-4, with a weak D call TRBD2 (6 bases). The DNA of the CDR3 is TGTGCCAGCAGTGATCCCGGGAGCAAAAACATTCAGTACTTC. The encoded protein is CASSDPGSKNIQYF.